The sample holds one count of the clone carrying this T cell receptor beta chain. Its antigen is still unknown. The data derive from a study of shared clonotypes between healthy human individuals. Study results and limitations: Generation probabilities of non-shared clonotypes were lower (relative to those shared by all four donors). Only a few donors were included, so the genetic and exposure-history diversity represented was limited.

V gave up 0 bases and J gave up 2 bases, with 12 bases separating them. The V gene's germline CDR1 is SGDLS and CDR2 YYNGEE. The CDR3 consists of 15 residues. The protocol was immunoSEQ multiplex PCR, while the TCRdb copy is restricted to in-frame clones and leaves out a portion. This sample yields some 2 million clones, of which 85% to 95% are seen a single time; more than 0.1% belongs to the top ten. CD4+ cells yielded CD45RA+ naive and CD45RA-negative memory subsets. Specimen: naive CD4+ T cells sorted from blood. This sample's subset: CD45RA+ positively selected. This chain uses TRBV9 with TRBJ2-7; the D is unclear. The source of this sequence is a man aged 18 to 35 in good health. The DNA of the CDR3 is TGTGCCAGCAGCGTAGGCATCGGCACTCCCTACGAGCAGTACTTC. Encoded protein: CASSVGIGTPYEQYF.